The rows below give T cell receptor beta chains drawn from one sample of a study of blood T cell repertoires in COVID-19. Sequenced by immunoSEQ multiplex PCR; TCRdb stores in-frame clones only, minus some. The sample includes approximately 22,000 clones, 75% to 85% of them seen just once. Specimen: peripheral blood. The receptors come from a human donor in a cohort sampled during active COVID-19. CDR3s include the opening cysteine and the closing phenylalanine or tryptophan. Each record gives: V gene, D gene, J gene, CDR3 DNA, CDR3 protein. D genes are given only for firm matches.

TRBV21-1	NA	TRBJ2-7	TGTGCCAGTAGCTTCCGTTGCCCGTCACGAGGCGAGCAGTACTTC	CASSFRCPSRGEQYF
TRBV14	TRBD1	TRBJ1-6	TGTGCCAGCAGCCAGGACAGGGGGCCGACTAATTCACCCCTCCACTTT	CASSQDRGPTNSPLHF
TRBV7-2	TRBD1	TRBJ2-7	TGTGCCAGCAGCTTTACGGGACAGGGTGAATACTTC	CASSFTGQGEYF
TRBV6-4	TRBD1	TRBJ1-4	TGTGCCAGCAGTGACGGGACAGGGGGTGAAAAACTGTTTTTT	CASSDGTGGEKLFF
TRBV28	NA	TRBJ1-2	TGTGCCAGCAGTCCTGGCGGTTATGGCTACACCTTC	CASSPGGYGYTF
TRBV30	TRBD1	TRBJ2-1	TGTGCCTGGAGTACAGGGGGCGGCTACAATGAGCAGTTCTTC	CAWSTGGGYNEQFF
TRBV15	NA	TRBJ1-2	TGTGCCACCAGCACATTCAAGGTCGGCGGAGACGGCTACACCTTC	CATSTFKVGGDGYTF
TRBV3-1/TRBV3-2	TRBD1	TRBJ2-7	TGTGCCAGCAGCCAGATGGCCGGGACAGGGGCCCGCCAGTACTTC	CASSQMAGTGARQYF
TRBV13	TRBD1	TRBJ1-1	TGTGCCAGCAGCGTACAGGGGCGGGGGAACACTGAAGCTTTCTTT	CASSVQGRGNTEAFF
TRBV7-7	TRBD1	TRBJ1-3	TGTGCCAGCAGCTTAACCCCCGGACAGGGAGGAGGAAACACCATATATTTT	CASSLTPGQGGGNTIYF
TRBV30	NA	TRBJ1-1	TGTGCCTGGGGGGACTTCTCAAGGGCTTTCTTT	CAWGDFSRAFF
TRBV7-3	NA	TRBJ2-2	TGTGCCAGCAGCCCCTTCCTAACCGGGGAGCTGTTTTTT	CASSPFLTGELFF
TRBV4-3	TRBD1	TRBJ1-3	TGCGCCAGCAGCCAAGATGTTCTGGACAGGGGTATTTTTTCGGGAAACACCATATATTTT	CASSQDVLDRGIFSGNTIYF
TRBV27	TRBD2	TRBJ2-2	TGTGCCAGCGGGGGACTAGCGGGGATCACCGGGGAGCTGTTTTTT	CASGGLAGITGELFF
TRBV27	TRBD1	TRBJ2-7	TGTGCCAGCAGTGGGACAGGGTTTGAGCAGTACTTC	CASSGTGFEQYF